One sample yielded the 21 T cell receptor beta chains listed below, sequenced in a study of early T cells in non-severe SARS-CoV-2 infection. TCRdb itself ran the 5' RACE reads through MiXCR, one entry per CDR3 protein. The top ten clones hold just over 20% of a sample with around 47,000 distinct CDR3 sequences, around a tenth of them seen once. Sequenced sample: whole blood. These receptors originate from an adult who was a healthcare worker with PCR-confirmed SARS-CoV-2 infection or an uninfected control (not recorded which).

This chain connects TRBV9 to TRBJ1-2; D perhaps matches TRBD1 (5 bases). Deletions cut 0 bases from V and 3 bases from J, with 9 bases between. The CDR3 sequence is 14 residues long. CDR1 is SGDLS, CDR2 YYNGEE, per germline. This chain's CDR3 is CASSVGRGDYGYTF. CDR3 coding DNA: TGTGCCAGCAGCGTAGGTAGGGGCGACTATGGCTACACCTTC.

In this sample, this clonotype turned up many times. The V call is TRBV7-6, the J call TRBJ2-1; TRBD1 might be the D (6 bases). V was clipped by 4 bases and J by 5 bases, with 9 bases between them. CDR3 length: 13 residues. CDR1 is SGHVS, CDR2 FNYEAQ, per germline. The CDR3 spells CASSSGTHNEQFF. The CDR3, as DNA: TGTGCCAGCAGCTCCGGGACACACAATGAGCAGTTCTTC.

This clonotype was counted at least ten times. The chain couples TRBV28 to TRBJ2-7; TRBD2 is a possible D gene (6 bases). Germline-derived CDR1 and CDR2 are MDHEN and SYDVKM. This CDR3 region has 16 residues. V shed 7 bases and J shed 0 bases, with 19 bases lying between them. The CDR3 loop reads CASTPLRGLYSYEQYF. The CDR3 region has the DNA TGTGCCAGCACACCGCTGCGGGGACTGTACTCCTACGAGCAGTACTTC. The whole variable domain, remainder taken from reference TRBV28 and TRBJ2-7, is DVKVTQSSRYLVKRTGEKVFLECVQDMDHENMFWYRQDPGLGLRLIYFSYDVKMKEKGDIPEGYSVSREKKERFSLILESASTNQTSMYLCASTPLRGLYSYEQYFGPGTRLTVT.

This clonotype was observed a few times. The rearrangement joins TRBV7-2 to TRBJ2-1; D might be TRBD2 (6 bases). The CDR3 runs to 12 residues. V was pared by 4 bases and J by 10 bases, with 11 bases between. Per germline, CDR1 SGHTA and CDR2 FQGNSA. This chain's CDR3 is CASSSTTREQFF. The CDR3, as DNA: TGTGCCAGCAGCTCCACGACTAGAGAGCAGTTCTTC.

The chain joins TRBV28 to TRBJ1-5; no firm D call. Between the trimmed V and J ends, which lost 8 bases and 3 bases, there was a span of 8 bases. The CDR3 length is 12 residues. Looked up from germline, CDR1 is MDHEN and CDR2 is SYDVKM. CDR3 loop: CASARINQPQHF. In nucleotides, the CDR3 is TGTGCCAGCGCCCGTATCAATCAGCCCCAGCATTTT. Supplemented by reference TRBV28 and TRBJ1-5, the full variable domain reads DVKVTQSSRYLVKRTGEKVFLECVQDMDHENMFWYRQDPGLGLRLIYFSYDVKMKEKGDIPEGYSVSREKKERFSLILESASTNQTSMYLCASARINQPQHFGDGTRLSIL.

This chain joins TRBV28 and TRBJ2-2, with D possibly being TRBD2 (6 bases). Germline V CDR1 and CDR2: MDHEN, SYDVKM. V was shortened by 6 bases and J by 1 base, with 15 bases between the two germline ends. This CDR3 has 16 amino acids. The CDR3, as DNA: TGTGCCAGCAGCGTTTTTGCGGAGGGGAACACCGGGGAGCTGTTTTTT. Translated, it gives CASSVFAEGNTGELFF.

This clonotype was seen at least ten times. The gene calls are TRBV6-5 and TRBJ2-5; 9 bases are shared with TRBD2. The germline V gene has CDR1 MNHEY and CDR2 SVGAGI. V shed 5 bases, J shed 2 bases, and the junction held 12 bases outside the gene matches. The CDR3 runs 17 residues. CDR3 protein: CASSPGWLAGRQETQYF. The DNA for the CDR3 is TGTGCCAGCAGTCCCGGGTGGCTAGCGGGACGACAAGAGACCCAGTACTTC.

There are many counts of this clonotype. The rearrangement links TRBV4-2 to TRBJ2-2, with a weak D call TRBD2 (6 bases). V was cut by 3 bases and J by 4 bases, with 12 bases left in between. The CDR3 is 15 amino acids. Germline loops: CDR1 LGHNA, CDR2 YNFKEQ. This CDR3 reads CASSHSGAGTGELFF. CDR3 DNA sequence: TGTGCCAGCAGCCACTCGGGAGCGGGCACCGGGGAGCTGTTTTTT.

The J gene is TRBJ2-7, the V gene TRBV10-2; possibly TRBD1 for D (6 bases). CDR3 length: 13 residues. The germline V gene has CDR1 WSHSY and CDR2 SAAADI. Trimming shortened V by 6 bases and J by 0 bases, and 9 bases separated the two germline ends. DNA for the CDR3: TGCGCCAGCAGGAAGGACAGCTCCTACGAGCAGTACTTC. It translates to CASRKDSSYEQYF.

The chain employs TRBV28 and TRBJ2-7; 9 positions agree with TRBD1. With 5 bases clipped from V and 10 bases from J, the junction kept 3 bases outside the gene matches. Germline-derived CDR1 and CDR2 are MDHEN and SYDVKM. The CDR3 spans 11 residues. CDR3: CASSGDRAQYF. In DNA form, the CDR3 reads TGTGCCAGCAGTGGGGACAGGGCTCAGTACTTC.

This clonotype was recorded many times. The V and J genes are TRBV7-3 and TRBJ2-6; D is uncertain. Germline loops: CDR1 SGHTA, CDR2 FQGTGA. Trimming stripped 2 bases from V and 0 bases from J, with 11 bases between. The CDR3 is made up of 17 amino acids. This CDR3 reads CASSLVGGTSGANVLTF. The CDR3 DNA reads as TGTGCCAGCAGCTTAGTAGGCGGAACCTCTGGGGCCAACGTCCTGACTTTC.

This clonotype was seen ten or more times. This chain connects TRBV19 to TRBJ2-2, with 8 bases that match TRBD1. The CDR3 length is 16 residues. V lost 6 bases, J lost 0 bases, and 6 bases stayed unmatched. Looked up from germline, CDR1 is LNHDA and CDR2 is SQIVND (reference sequence). The CDR3: CASRNTGGPNTGELFF. The CDR3 nucleotides read TGTGCCAGTAGGAATACAGGGGGTCCGAACACCGGGGAGCTGTTTTTT.

This clonotype was observed at least ten times. The chain employs TRBV4-3 and TRBJ1-6; maybe TRBD1 (6 bases). Trimming removed 1 base from V and 7 bases from J, with 11 bases in between. The CDR3 totals 15 residues. CDR1 and CDR2 from the germline V gene are LGHNA and YSLEER. Here the CDR3 DNA reads TGCGCCAGCAGCCAAGTGGCACAGGGAAATTCACCCCTCCACTTT. Encoded protein: CASSQVAQGNSPLHF.

This clonotype is medium-sized by share. The gene calls are TRBV9 and TRBJ2-7; D may be TRBD1 (5 bases). The CDR3 is 16 residues long. Germline V CDR1 and CDR2: SGDLS, YYNGEE. V was clipped by 4 bases and J by 1 base, with 18 bases between them. The CDR3 sequence: CASSPDPMGRSYEQYF. For the CDR3, the DNA is TGTGCCAGCAGCCCAGACCCCATGGGGCGGTCCTACGAGCAGTACTTC.

This clonotype showed up many times. This rearrangement joins TRBV28 to TRBJ1-1; 10 bases map to TRBD1. Germline V gives CDR1 MDHEN, CDR2 SYDVKM. CDR3 length: 18 residues. V lost 2 bases to trimming and J lost 3 bases; unmatched junction nucleotides: 12. The DNA of the CDR3 is TGTGCCAGCAGTTTACTTACGGACAGGGGGAATAGGGACACTGAAGCTTTCTTT. Its translation: CASSLLTDRGNRDTEAFF.

This clonotype was found once. V gene TRBV12-3 or TRBV12-4 combines with J gene TRBJ2-7; no reliable D call. V was pared by 1 base and J by 6 bases, with 19 bases between. This CDR3 is 16 amino acids long. CDR3 region: CASSLGDTRLGGEQYF. CDR3 nucleotide sequence: TGTGCCAGCAGTTTAGGGGATACCCGCCTCGGTGGCGAGCAGTACTTC.

This clonotype has at least ten counts. The chain employs TRBV7-6 and TRBJ2-7; D is undetermined. The CDR3 runs to 13 residues. Trimming pared 3 bases from V and 0 bases from J, leaving 6 bases between. CDR1 SGHVS and CDR2 FNYEAQ come from the germline V gene. Written as DNA, the CDR3 is TGTGCCAGCAGCTTTCAAAGCTCCTACGAGCAGTACTTC. This sequence encodes CASSFQSSYEQYF.

This clonotype was counted a few times. The CDR3: CASSPHYEQYF. In DNA, the CDR3 is TGTGCCAGCAGCCCTCACTACGAGCAGTACTTC. The J gene is TRBJ2-7, the V gene TRBV28; D unresolved. CDR1 and CDR2 from the germline V gene are MDHEN and SYDVKM. There are 11 residues in the CDR3. Trimming shortened V by 6 bases and J by 3 bases, and 6 bases separated the two germline ends.

The chain has TRBV5-1 and TRBJ2-6; 7 bases match TRBD2. This CDR3 has 20 residues. The germline V gene has CDR1 SGHRS and CDR2 YFSETQ. Trimming removed 3 bases from V and 0 bases from J; junction bases left unmatched: 15. CDR3 coding DNA: TGCGCCAGCAGCTCGCAGCGGGAACGGTACCAGAACTCTGGGGCCAACGTCCTGACTTTC. Translation: CASSSQRERYQNSGANVLTF.

This clonotype was seen more than once but under ten times. The chain is built from TRBV7-2 and TRBJ1-2, with 10 bases that match TRBD1. The CDR3 runs to 14 residues. The trim removed 5 bases at V and 7 bases at J, leaving 7 bases unmatched. Germline CDR1 is SGHTA and CDR2 is FQGNSA. This CDR3 is CASSPKTGGGGYTF. The CDR3 DNA sequence: TGTGCCAGCAGCCCAAAGACAGGGGGCGGTGGCTACACCTTC.

This clonotype was counted many times. This sequence joins TRBV6-2 or TRBV6-3 and TRBJ2-7; D unclear. Germline loops: CDR1 MNHEY, CDR2 SVGEGT. The CDR3 length is 15 residues. V dropped 0 bases and J dropped 6 bases, with 15 bases sitting between them. As DNA, the CDR3 is TGTGCCAGCAGTTACTCGGTATCAACGGGCGGCGAGCAGTACTTC. As protein: CASSYSVSTGGEQYF.